The entry below describes one T cell receptor (beta chain). No antigen is known for it. No base quality information exists; no much larger clone differs at one position. The donors were healthy, HIV-negative adults with no recently reported acute infections or vaccinations. Only Caucasian adults living in Nashville, Tennessee, USA were represented among the donors. CD4+ T cells were enriched through magnetic negative selection, after which naive cells were positively selected on CD45RA and the remaining negative fraction served as the memory subset. After blood collection by leukapheresis, PBMCs were isolated using Ficoll-Histopaque density gradient centrifugation and then cryopreserved in the vapor phase of liquid nitrogen. Purity and quantity of every magnetically sorted T cell population were checked by analytical flow cytometry. From each sorted fraction, genomic DNA was isolated and quantified by UV absorbance on a Nanodrop 2000c.

Using the deep immunoSEQ assay, TCR CDR3 regions were amplified from genomic DNA by multiplex PCR. Extracted genomic DNA from each cell subset was distributed evenly across all wells of several immunoSEQ 96-well plates, and each plate was treated as a replicate. For sorted subsets, 200 to 250 ng of genomic DNA, equivalent to 30,000 or so T cell genomes, went into each replicate PCR. Purified libraries were measured with a Qubit 3.0 fluorometer, size-checked on a Bioanalyzer 2100, and measured again with the KAPA Library Quantification kit. A separate single-read 150-cycle Illumina NextSeq 550 flow cell was used to sequence each immunoSEQ 96-well plate. In the source study's methods: Because the immunoSEQ output held only junctional sequences and lacked quality scores, the filtering could not match the filtering applied to full-length reads. Sequences were annotated with PyIR, a Python wrapper for IgBLAST v1.9, and V/J genes and CDR3 were assigned using IMGT germline references. Reads with weak V/J assignments (E-value above 1e-6), missing CDR3, stop codons, out-of-frame junctions, or ambiguous translated residues were removed. A V3J clonotype was defined by an identical inferred V gene, J gene, and CDR3 amino acid sequence. Percentage overlap between repertoires was computed as shared unique clonotypes divided by the size of the smaller repertoire. Repertoire richness was assessed with RTK rarefaction, the Chao1 estimator, and Recon v2.1 estimates of unobserved clonotypes. Generation probabilities for all TCRbeta clonotypes obtained by the gDNA method from several donors were computed using OLGA. In TCRdb, the immuneACCESS table is reduced to in-frame sequences with V and J assigned. These tables do not hold every clone; where another copy was compared, an unresolved V gene accounts for under half, and the others remain unexplained. V and J calls plus clone size are reproduced from that table; the DNA served to infer D and trimming. Across this sample there are roughly 2.5 million clones, with roughly 92% seen only once. Roughly 0.14% of the sample is held by the ten biggest clonotypes.

A distance of 6 bases separates the germline ends of V and J, which lose 1 base and 5 bases respectively. From a lookup of the germline V gene, CDR1 and CDR2 are ENHRY and SYGVKD. From cysteine to phenylalanine, the CDR3 is 13 amino acids long. Just the 39-base CDR3 DNA is kept, in frame starting at base 1. This specimen comes from a study of shared clonotypes between healthy human individuals (dated by TCRdb to between 2020 and 2021). Context from the whole study: A couple of women and three men aged 18 to 49 years were included in the cohort. For each donor, CD4 naive and CD4 memory were each run on three plates, CD8 naive on two plates, and CD8 memory on one plate. To estimate repertoire size and how much clonotypes are shared between individuals, the study performed deep sequencing of blood TCR repertoires from roughly five healthy adults. To increase sequencing depth and limit assay-specific biases, TCR repertoire library preparation and sequencing were carried out by different laboratories using diverse techniques. Leukapheresis yielded between about 0.85 and 10 billion PBMCs per donor. Results the study describes overall, beyond this receptor: Sharing across several donors was observed for approximately 5% of naive CD4, over 3% of naive CD8, over 2% of memory CD4, and about 0.39% of memory CD8 clonotypes. Even with the large sequencing depth, rarefaction of the sorted-subset datasets indicated that sequencing was incomplete. Pairwise subsampling led to the expectation that sequencing depth would affect the degree of clonotype sharing among donors. Sampling was restricted to blood, and TCR repertoires in tissue are likely to differ from TCR repertoires in blood. Naive subsets generally had larger estimated clonotype richness than memory subsets did. Compared with non-shared clonotypes, clonotypes shared by all four sorted-subset donors had higher generation probabilities. Because the study included a small number of donors, the genetic and exposure-history diversity represented was limited.

The rearranged chain carries TRBV10-3 and TRBJ2-1; the D element could tentatively be TRBD1 or TRBD2, as 5 bases agree for each. This TCR came from a man aged 18 to 29 in good health. The sequencing input was naive CD4+ T cells sorted from blood. The sample's cell subset or site, from its label and the paper: CD45RA+ positively selected. The sequenced DNA: TGTGCCATCAGTGAGTTGGGGGACAATGAGCAGTTCTTC. It translates to CAISELGDNEQFF.